The 29 T cell receptor beta chains below all came from one sample that was sequenced in a study of metastatic and nonmetastatic thyroid tumors. TCRdb used MiXCR to call clones anew from the PCR reads. The sample comprises approximately 37,000 clones, 21% of which are singletons, and 3% to 3.5% rests with the top ten. None of the patients had undergone any treatment ahead of thyroid surgery. The sequencing input was tumor tissue. The origin of the receptors is a male donor with papillary thyroid cancer or a benign thyroid nodule (not recorded which). Some clones in this sample may be carry-over from other donors' samples.

This clone has ten or more counts. The chain is built from TRBV12-3 or TRBV12-4 and TRBJ1-4, with D tentatively TRBD1 (5 bases). The CDR3 runs 14 residues. The V gene lost 6 bases and the J gene lost 7 bases, with 15 bases spanning the gap. CDR3 residues: CASSPVGAAEKLFF. Written as DNA, the CDR3 is TGTGCCAGCAGCCCCGTTGGGGCGGCTGAAAAACTGTTTTTT.

This rearrangement joins TRBV6-2 or TRBV6-3 to TRBJ2-3; D is undetermined. The V end was cut by 6 bases, the J end by 6 bases, with 7 bases between. The CDR3 sequence is 11 residues long. From germline, CDR1 is MNHEY and CDR2 SVGEGT. DNA of the CDR3: TGTGCCAGCAGGATTGAGGATACGCAGTATTTT. Its translation is CASRIEDTQYF.

This clone was counted only a few times. The chain links TRBV5-6 to TRBJ2-7; D gene ambiguous. Germline CDR1 SGHDT, CDR2 YYEEEE. Trimming left V 1 base short and J 3 bases short, with 5 bases between. The CDR3 length is 12 residues. CDR3 bases: TGTGCCAGCAGCTTGATCGACTACGAGCAGTACTTC. Its protein product is CASSLIDYEQYF.

This chain connects TRBV11-2 to TRBJ2-2; D is ambiguous. The V gene's germline CDR1 is SGHAT and CDR2 FQNNGV. V gave up 3 bases and J gave up 6 bases, with 8 bases separating them. The CDR3 has 13 residues. For the CDR3, the DNA is TGTGCCAGCAGCTTTTGGGGTCCCGGGGAGCTGTTTTTT. Translated: CASSFWGPGELFF. The variable domain in full, with the rest retrieved from reference TRBV11-2 and TRBJ2-2, is EAGVAQSPRYKIIEKRQSVAFWCNPISGHATLYWYQQILGQGPKLLIQFQNNGVVDDSQLPKDRFSAERLKGVDSTLKIQPAKLEDSAVYLCASSFWGPGELFFGEGSRLTVL.

This clone was seen repeatedly, ten times or more. The rearrangement joins TRBV20-1 to TRBJ1-5; D possibly corresponds to TRBD1 (6 bases). V shed 6 bases and J shed 5 bases, with 11 bases lying between them. Germline CDR1 DFQATT, CDR2 SNEGSKA (reference sequence). The CDR3 is 12 residues long. The CDR3 is CSATDSHQPQHF. Here the CDR3 DNA reads TGCAGTGCAACGGACAGCCATCAGCCCCAGCATTTT.

This clone showed up many times. The V gene is TRBV9, the J gene TRBJ2-3, with TRBD1 as a possible D gene (5 bases). The germline CDR1 and CDR2 sequences are SGDLS and YYNGEE. V was cut by 2 bases and J by 4 bases, with 11 bases left in between. The CDR3 consists of 14 residues. The CDR3 DNA reads as TGTGCCAGCAGCGTGGGAAGGGGCGCAGATACGCAGTATTTT. Translation gives CASSVGRGADTQYF.

The rearrangement uses TRBV30 and TRBJ2-6; D is ambiguous. The CDR3 sequence is 15 residues long. V lost 0 bases to trimming and J lost 0 bases, with 6 bases between them. Germline V gene lookup returns CDR1 GTSNPN and CDR2 SVGIG (reference sequence). The CDR3: CAWSVTFSGANVLTF. The CDR3 coding sequence is TGTGCCTGGAGTGTAACGTTCTCTGGGGCCAACGTCCTGACTTTC.

The table lists this clone with many counts. The rearrangement joins TRBV20-1 to TRBJ1-5; TRBD1 is a possible D gene (6 bases). The CDR3 has 12 amino acids. The V end was cut by 7 bases, the J end by 3 bases, with 10 bases between. The germline V gene encodes CDR1 DFQATT and CDR2 SNEGSKA (reference sequence). The CDR3 loop reads CSGGQNNQPQHF. CDR3 in DNA: TGCAGTGGCGGACAGAACAATCAGCCCCAGCATTTT.

This clone was recorded at least ten times. This CDR3 reads CASSPIERRASTDTQYF. In DNA form, the CDR3 reads TGTGCCAGCAGCCCCATAGAGAGGAGGGCTAGCACAGATACGCAGTATTTT. The rearrangement links TRBV3-1 to TRBJ2-3; weak D call: TRBD2 (6 bases). The CDR3 has 17 residues. The germline gives CDR1 LGHDT, CDR2 YNNKEL (reference sequence). The germline V and J ends were trimmed by 4 bases and 0 bases, with 17 bases remaining between them.

This clone occurred many times. The chain combines TRBV25-1 with TRBJ2-5; no clear D gene. CDR1 and CDR2 (germline): MGHDK, SYGVNS. V lost 1 base to trimming and J lost 1 base, with 7 bases between them. The CDR3 runs 14 residues. This chain's CDR3 is CASSEFNIQETQYF. The CDR3 nucleotides are TGTGCCAGCAGTGAATTTAATATCCAAGAGACCCAGTACTTC.

In its sample, this clone was seen many times. The J gene is TRBJ1-5, the V gene TRBV11-2; D perhaps matches TRBD1 (6 bases). CDR3 length: 14 residues. V gave up 5 bases and J gave up 9 bases, with 17 bases separating them. Germline V gene lookup returns CDR1 SGHAT and CDR2 FQNNGV. This CDR3 is CASSASGGSGPQHF. The DNA of the CDR3 is TGTGCCAGCAGCGCGTCGGGGGGCTCTGGGCCCCAGCATTTT.

This clone was seen only once. One end of the junction varies from germline; a read error may be responsible. This CDR3 is CATSSGGLAVSLGTDTQYF. The CDR3 DNA sequence: TGCGCCACCAGCAGTGGCGGACTAGCGGTTAGCCTTGGCACAGATACGCAGTATTTT. The chain combines TRBV15 with TRBJ2-3; 10 nucleotides agree with TRBD2. Germline loops: CDR1 LNHNV, CDR2 YYDKDF (reference sequence). This CDR3 spans 19 amino acids.

In the case of this clone: The junction departs from germline at one end; a sequencing error may be responsible. The chain uses TRBV11-2 and TRBJ2-1, with a tentative D call TRBD1 (6 bases). The CDR3 is made up of 12 amino acids. Germline V gene lookup returns CDR1 SGHAT and CDR2 FQNNGV. CDR3 amino acids: CAISQGFSEQFF. The DNA for the CDR3 is TGTGCCATCAGCCAGGGGTTCAGTGAGCAGTTCTTC.

This clone was detected only a few times. Just one base apart from a much larger clone, this may be a read error. The chain carries TRBV14 and TRBJ2-5, with D unresolved. The germline V gene has CDR1 SGHDN and CDR2 FVKESK. The CDR3 consists of 11 residues. CDR3 nucleotide sequence: TGTGCCAGCAACCAAGATCTGACCCAGTACTTC. Protein sequence: CASNQDLTQYF.

This clone was recorded a few times. The chain joins TRBV7-6 to TRBJ2-1, with TRBD2 matching over 9 bases. Germline assignment: CDR1 SGHVS and CDR2 FNYEAQ. The V and J ends lost 7 bases and 5 bases, in that order; junction bases with no gene match: 3. This CDR3 spans 13 amino acids. Here the CDR3 reads CASKRGDDNEQFF. CDR3 bases: TGTGCCAGCAAGCGGGGGGATGACAATGAGCAGTTCTTC.

This clone ranks as medium-sized. The chain uses TRBV10-3 and TRBJ2-7; TRBD1 matches 7 bases. Germline CDR1 and CDR2: ENHRY and SYGVKD. The CDR3 covers 12 residues. V was clipped by 11 bases and J by 1 base; unmatched bases: 5. In nucleotides, the CDR3 is TGTGCCGTCCGGGACAGATCCTACGAGCAGTACTTC. Translating it yields CAVRDRSYEQYF.

In this sample, this clone turned up many times. The chain has TRBV20-1 and TRBJ2-1, with TRBD2 identical over 11 bases. This CDR3 contains 15 residues. CDR1 and CDR2 (germline): DFQATT, SNEGSKA (reference sequence). The V gene end was trimmed by 0 bases and the J gene end by 3 bases; junction bases not matched to a gene: 1. The CDR3 reads CSARDLAGGYNEQFF. The CDR3 DNA sequence: TGCAGTGCTAGAGACCTAGCGGGGGGCTACAATGAGCAGTTCTTC.

This clone is termed medium-sized (0.01 to 0.1%). The genes are TRBV20-1 and TRBJ2-7; tentative D call: TRBD1 (5 bases). Germline V gene sequence: CDR1 DFQATT, CDR2 SNEGSKA (reference sequence). The CDR3 totals 14 residues. V lost 0 bases to trimming and J lost 3 bases, with 12 bases between them. The CDR3 region has the DNA TGCAGTGCTAGAGATCACAGGTTCTTCTACGAGCAGTACTTC. Residues: CSARDHRFFYEQYF.

This clone is termed medium-sized (0.01 to 0.1%). The rearrangement joins TRBV20-1 to TRBJ1-2; D gene unclear. The V gene's germline CDR1 is DFQATT and CDR2 SNEGSKA (reference sequence). The ends were cut back, 1 base at V and 4 bases at J, with 10 bases in the middle. This CDR3 has 13 residues. The CDR3 here is CSARAAVGYGYTF. The CDR3 DNA is TGCAGTGCTAGAGCGGCAGTTGGCTATGGCTACACCTTC.

This clone was picked up many times. V usage is TRBV14 and J usage is TRBJ2-7; D is undetermined. CDR3 length: 14 amino acids. With 5 bases removed from V and 6 bases from J, the gap between germline ends came to 17 bases. The germline gives CDR1 SGHDN, CDR2 FVKESK. The CDR3 DNA is TGTGCCAGCAGCTTCTCCGGGTGGATGAGCGAGCAGTACTTC. Translated, it gives CASSFSGWMSEQYF. Full variable domain (remainder filled in from reference TRBV14 and TRBJ2-7): EAGVTQFPSHSVIEKGQTVTLRCDPISGHDNLYWYRRVMGKEIKFLLHFVKESKQDESGMPNNRFLAERTGGTYSTLKVQPAELEDSGVYFCASSFSGWMSEQYFGPGTRLTVT.

This clone qualifies as medium-sized. V gene TRBV19 combines with J gene TRBJ1-5, with D maybe TRBD1 (5 bases). Germline CDR1 reads LNHDA; CDR2 reads SQIVND (reference sequence). The V end was cut by 5 bases, the J end by 4 bases, with 12 bases between. This CDR3 comprises 14 residues. The CDR3 sequence is CASSPRQGNQPQHF. The CDR3 nucleotides read TGTGCCAGTAGTCCCAGGCAGGGAAATCAGCCCCAGCATTTT.

Many counts were recorded for this clone. The V and J genes are TRBV7-2 and TRBJ2-1; 7 nucleotides agree with TRBD2. Per germline, CDR1 SGHTA and CDR2 FQGNSA. CDR3 size: 15 residues. Losses at the gene ends were 5 bases for V and 10 bases for J; bases not matched to a gene: 14. The CDR3 loop is CASSPGLGGPLEQFF. The CDR3 DNA is TGTGCCAGCAGCCCAGGATTGGGAGGGCCACTGGAGCAGTTCTTC.

This clone has only a few counts. The rearrangement joins TRBV27 to TRBJ2-1; TRBD2 is a possible D gene (6 bases). Germline CDR1 and CDR2: MNHEY and SMNVEV (reference sequence). The CDR3 extends over 14 amino acids. The V gene lost 6 bases and the J gene lost 1 base, with 10 bases spanning the gap. CDR3 sequence (DNA): TGTGCCAGCAGACCCGGGGGATCCTACAATGAGCAGTTCTTC. Protein sequence: CASRPGGSYNEQFF.

This clone was recorded at least ten times. J is TRBJ1-1 and V is TRBV5-1; 8 bases map to TRBD1. CDR3 length: 13 residues. V was clipped by 4 bases and J by 5 bases; unmatched bases: 4. Germline V lookup: CDR1 SGHRS, CDR2 YFSETQ. Here the CDR3 reads CASSPGGLTEAFF. As DNA, the CDR3 is TGCGCCAGCAGCCCAGGGGGCTTGACTGAAGCTTTCTTT.

This clone is categorized as medium-sized (0.01 to 0.1%). The chain is built from TRBV5-1 and TRBJ2-7, with no clear D. Germline V CDR1 and CDR2: SGHRS, YFSETQ. The CDR3 consists of 15 residues. The V end lost 0 bases, the J end lost 0 bases, and 10 bases lay between the germline ends. Written as DNA, the CDR3 is TGCGCCAGCAGCTTGGATTCCTTGGCCTCCTACGAGCAGTACTTC. It yields the protein CASSLDSLASYEQYF.

This clone was recorded at least ten times. The CDR3 coding sequence is TGTGCCAGCAGTGCCTGGACACAAACCTACGAGCAGTACTTC. This sequence encodes CASSAWTQTYEQYF. The rearrangement links TRBV28 to TRBJ2-7; maybe TRBD1 (5 bases). The CDR3 spans 14 residues. Germline lookup yields CDR1 MDHEN and CDR2 SYDVKM. The germline V and J ends were trimmed by 5 bases and 2 bases, with 13 bases remaining between them.

This clone was seen repeatedly, ten times or more. The V call is TRBV20-1, the J call TRBJ1-1; D might be TRBD1 (6 bases). V was trimmed by 5 bases and J by 1 base, leaving 11 bases between them. The CDR3 totals 13 residues. Germline assignment: CDR1 DFQATT and CDR2 SNEGSKA (reference sequence). The CDR3 bases are TGCAGTGCTGCCCAGGGGTGGAACACTGAAGCTTTCTTT. Translating gives CSAAQGWNTEAFF.

The chain links TRBV30 to TRBJ1-2; maybe TRBD1 (5 bases). Germline V gene sequence: CDR1 GTSNPN, CDR2 SVGIG (reference sequence). Trimming took 1 base from V and 6 from J, leaving 12 bases between them. This CDR3 has 13 amino acids. The CDR3 loop reads CAWSGGREDGYTF. In DNA, the CDR3 is TGTGCCTGGAGTGGGGGCAGGGAGGATGGCTACACCTTC. Full variable domain (missing parts from reference TRBV30 and TRBJ1-2): SQTIHQWPATLVQPVGSPLSLECTVEGTSNPNLYWYRQAAGRGLQLLFYSVGIGQISSEVPQNLSASRPQDRQFILSSKKLLLSDSGFYLCAWSGGREDGYTFGSGTRLTVV.

By proportion, this clone is medium-sized. The chain has TRBV6-1 and TRBJ1-6; weak D call: TRBD1 (5 bases). The germline V gene encodes CDR1 MNHNS and CDR2 SASEGT. The CDR3 covers 12 residues. V was clipped by 5 bases and J by 12 bases, with 11 bases between them. In DNA form, the CDR3 reads TGTGCCAGCAGTTTAACAGGTGGACCCCTCCACTTT. This sequence encodes CASSLTGGPLHF.